These T cell receptor beta chains were read from a single sample in a study of T cells in Graves' hyperthyroidism and ophthalmopathy. MiXCR was run by TCRdb on the multiplex PCR reads, yielding one entry per CDR3 protein. The table lists around 500,000 distinct CDR3 sequences, 11% to 15% of them singletons. The specimen sequenced was blood. These receptors came from a woman in her thirties or forties with Graves' hyperthyroidism. Both conserved end residues are part of each CDR3. D genes are given only for firm matches. The size entry is marked missing in some rows and otherwise reads once, few, many or a size class.

size | J | D | V | DNA | CDR3
many | TRBJ1-2 | TRBD1 | TRBV28 | TGTGCCAGCATCAAAATGGGGACAGCTAACTATGGCTACACCTTC | CASIKMGTANYGYTF
. | TRBJ1-3 | . | TRBV10-3 | TGTGCCATCAGGGGGGACATTGGAAACACCATATATTTT | CAIRGDIGNTIYF
. | TRBJ1-3 | . | TRBV18 | TGTGCCAGCTCGCCTACCAGGACAGCCATCTCTGGAAACACCATATATTTT | CASSPTRTAISGNTIYF
few | TRBJ1-5 | . | TRBV6-1 | TGTGCCAGCAGTGATCTGAGACGGCGTAGTCAGCCCCAGCATTTT | CASSDLRRRSQPQHF
. | TRBJ2-3 | . | TRBV12-3/TRBV12-4 | TGTGCCAGCAGTCTGCGGACGGACGATGCGGGTACGCAGTATTTT | CASSLRTDDAGTQYF
few | TRBJ2-2 | . | TRBV20-1 | TGCAGTTCGAGAGCGGTCTCGAACACCGGGGAGCTGTTTTTT | CSSRAVSNTGELFF
many | TRBJ1-1 | . | TRBV10-3 | TGTGCCATCAGACAGGGAATGAACACTGAAGCTTTCTTT | CAIRQGMNTEAFF
many | TRBJ1-1 | . | TRBV27 | TGTGCCAGCAGTCCCCTCGGGACTAGTATCATTAACACTGAAGCTTTCTTT | CASSPLGTSIINTEAFF
. | TRBJ2-4 | . | TRBV7-9 | TGTGCCAGCAGCTTACCGGGGGAGTGGAACATTCAGTACTTC | CASSLPGEWNIQYF
. | TRBJ2-7 | TRBD2 | TRBV15 | TGTGCCACCAGCAGAGATTCTGGGGAGGGCTTCCACGAGCAGTACTTC | CATSRDSGEGFHEQYF
many | TRBJ1-5 | . | TRBV12-3/TRBV12-4 | TGTGCCAGCAGCATCGTGGGCCAGGAAGGTCAGCCCCAGCATTTT | CASSIVGQEGQPQHF
. | TRBJ2-3 | . | TRBV28 | TGTGCCAGCCGGAGGCCCTCCACAGATACGCAGTATTTT | CASRRPSTDTQYF
few | TRBJ2-3 | TRBD2 | TRBV6-1 | TGTGCCAGCAGTGCCCTAGCGGGAGCGGGAGATACGCAGTATTTT | CASSALAGAGDTQYF
many | TRBJ2-2 | . | TRBV30 | TGTGCCTGGAGGGACTTTAACACCGGGGAGCTGTTTTTT | CAWRDFNTGELFF
many | TRBJ1-4 | TRBD1 | TRBV28 | TGTGCCAGCATCGGTACAGGGGGCTCCTATGGGGAAAAACTGTTTTTT | CASIGTGGSYGEKLFF
few | TRBJ2-2 | . | TRBV20-1 | TGCAGTGCTAGAGAGTTGCAAGTTGGGACCGGGGAGCTGTTTTTT | CSARELQVGTGELFF
many | TRBJ1-1 | . | TRBV19 | TGTGCCAGTAGTATAAACAGAAACACTGAAGCTTTCTTT | CASSINRNTEAFF
. | TRBJ2-1 | TRBD2 | TRBV28 | TGTGCCAGCAGTGTAGCGGGAGGGCCCAATGAGCAGTTCTTC | CASSVAGGPNEQFF
many | TRBJ2-3 | TRBD2 | TRBV5-1 | TGCGCCAGCAGCTCGGGACTAGCGGGAGAGGTTTCAGATACGCAGTATTTT | CASSSGLAGEVSDTQYF
few | TRBJ2-5 | TRBD2 | TRBV20-1 | TGCAGTGCTATGCCCCAACTAGCGGGAGGACAAGAGACCCAGTACTTC | CSAMPQLAGGQETQYF
few | TRBJ2-5 | TRBD2 | TRBV12-5 | TGTGCTAGTGGTTTTGATCTAGCGGGTAACCAAGAGACCCAGTACTTC | CASGFDLAGNQETQYF
. | TRBJ1-4 | . | TRBV6-2/TRBV6-3 | TGTGCCAGTGTAGACAATAATGAAAACCTGTTTTTT | CASVDNNENLFF
once | TRBJ2-1 | TRBD2 | TRBV10-3 | TGTGCCATCAAAACGACCATAGCGGGAGGGTACTATGAGCAGTTCTTC | CAIKTTIAGGYYEQFF
. | TRBJ2-2 | . | TRBV9 | TGTGCCAGCAGCCAAGGAGTCGGAAACACCGGGGAGCTGTTTTTT | CASSQGVGNTGELFF
. | TRBJ2-3 | . | TRBV3-1 | TGTGCCAGCAGCCAAGCCGGGAAGGGGGGCGGCACAGATACGCAGTATTTT | CASSQAGKGGGTDTQYF
many | TRBJ1-1 | . | TRBV28 | TGTGCCAGCAGTCAAGGGGGTCCCACTGAAGCTTTCTTT | CASSQGGPTEAFF